These 3 T cell receptor beta chains came from one sample sequenced in a study of shared clonotypes between healthy human individuals. Repertoires were generated with immunoSEQ multiplex PCR, while TCRdb's copy carries only in-frame clones and drops some. The table includes more than 80,000 clones, around two thirds detected once. Sequenced sample: memory CD8+ T cells sorted from blood. The subset is: CD45RO+ cells pooled with CCR7-negative TemRA cells. All receptors derive from a man aged 25 to 45 in good health.

V usage is TRBV28 and J usage is TRBJ2-7; no firm D call. V lost 3 bases, J lost 0 bases, and 21 bases lay in between. Germline V gene lookup returns CDR1 MDHEN and CDR2 SYDVKM. This CDR3 has 18 residues. DNA of the CDR3: TGTGCCAGCAGTTTGTCGCCCGGGTTTGGCTCGACCTCCTACGAGCAGTACTTC. It translates to CASSLSPGFGSTSYEQYF.

The genes are TRBV28 and TRBJ1-5, with D possibly TRBD1 on 5 matching bases. Trimming shortened V by 7 bases and J by 5 bases, and 15 bases separated the two germline ends. Germline CDR1 and CDR2: MDHEN and SYDVKM. The CDR3 loop spans 14 amino acids. The CDR3 bases are TGTGCCAGCACCCCGAGGGACCTATATCAGCCCCAGCATTTT. Its protein is CASTPRDLYQPQHF.

Regarding this clone: Since a much larger clone is just one base distant, this may be a read error. J is TRBJ2-7 and V is TRBV6-9; 11 positions agree with TRBD1. The CDR3 is 14 residues long. Unmatched junction bases numbered 2, after V lost 3 bases and J lost 4 bases. Germline CDR1 is MNHGY and CDR2 is SVAAGI. The CDR3: CASSYGTGGYEQYF. DNA of the CDR3: TGTGCCAGCAGTTACGGGACAGGGGGTTACGAGCAGTACTTC.